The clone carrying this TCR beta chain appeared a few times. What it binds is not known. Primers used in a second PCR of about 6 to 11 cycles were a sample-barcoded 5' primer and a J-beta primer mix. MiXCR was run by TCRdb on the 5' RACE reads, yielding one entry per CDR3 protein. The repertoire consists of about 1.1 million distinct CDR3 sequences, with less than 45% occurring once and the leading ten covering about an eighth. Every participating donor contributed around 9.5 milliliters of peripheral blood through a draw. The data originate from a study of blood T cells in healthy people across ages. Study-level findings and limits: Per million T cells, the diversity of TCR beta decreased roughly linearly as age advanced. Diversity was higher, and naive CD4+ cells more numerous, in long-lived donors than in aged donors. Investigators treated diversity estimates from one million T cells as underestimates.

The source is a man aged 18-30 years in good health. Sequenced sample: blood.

CDR3 in amino acids: CASSLVGMETQYF. CDR3 in DNA: TGTGCCAGCAGTTTAGTGGGTATGGAGACCCAGTACTTC. The V and J genes are TRBV12-3 or TRBV12-4 and TRBJ2-5, with no clear D. The V gene lost 1 base and the J gene lost 5 bases, with 8 bases spanning the gap. CDR3 length: 13 residues.